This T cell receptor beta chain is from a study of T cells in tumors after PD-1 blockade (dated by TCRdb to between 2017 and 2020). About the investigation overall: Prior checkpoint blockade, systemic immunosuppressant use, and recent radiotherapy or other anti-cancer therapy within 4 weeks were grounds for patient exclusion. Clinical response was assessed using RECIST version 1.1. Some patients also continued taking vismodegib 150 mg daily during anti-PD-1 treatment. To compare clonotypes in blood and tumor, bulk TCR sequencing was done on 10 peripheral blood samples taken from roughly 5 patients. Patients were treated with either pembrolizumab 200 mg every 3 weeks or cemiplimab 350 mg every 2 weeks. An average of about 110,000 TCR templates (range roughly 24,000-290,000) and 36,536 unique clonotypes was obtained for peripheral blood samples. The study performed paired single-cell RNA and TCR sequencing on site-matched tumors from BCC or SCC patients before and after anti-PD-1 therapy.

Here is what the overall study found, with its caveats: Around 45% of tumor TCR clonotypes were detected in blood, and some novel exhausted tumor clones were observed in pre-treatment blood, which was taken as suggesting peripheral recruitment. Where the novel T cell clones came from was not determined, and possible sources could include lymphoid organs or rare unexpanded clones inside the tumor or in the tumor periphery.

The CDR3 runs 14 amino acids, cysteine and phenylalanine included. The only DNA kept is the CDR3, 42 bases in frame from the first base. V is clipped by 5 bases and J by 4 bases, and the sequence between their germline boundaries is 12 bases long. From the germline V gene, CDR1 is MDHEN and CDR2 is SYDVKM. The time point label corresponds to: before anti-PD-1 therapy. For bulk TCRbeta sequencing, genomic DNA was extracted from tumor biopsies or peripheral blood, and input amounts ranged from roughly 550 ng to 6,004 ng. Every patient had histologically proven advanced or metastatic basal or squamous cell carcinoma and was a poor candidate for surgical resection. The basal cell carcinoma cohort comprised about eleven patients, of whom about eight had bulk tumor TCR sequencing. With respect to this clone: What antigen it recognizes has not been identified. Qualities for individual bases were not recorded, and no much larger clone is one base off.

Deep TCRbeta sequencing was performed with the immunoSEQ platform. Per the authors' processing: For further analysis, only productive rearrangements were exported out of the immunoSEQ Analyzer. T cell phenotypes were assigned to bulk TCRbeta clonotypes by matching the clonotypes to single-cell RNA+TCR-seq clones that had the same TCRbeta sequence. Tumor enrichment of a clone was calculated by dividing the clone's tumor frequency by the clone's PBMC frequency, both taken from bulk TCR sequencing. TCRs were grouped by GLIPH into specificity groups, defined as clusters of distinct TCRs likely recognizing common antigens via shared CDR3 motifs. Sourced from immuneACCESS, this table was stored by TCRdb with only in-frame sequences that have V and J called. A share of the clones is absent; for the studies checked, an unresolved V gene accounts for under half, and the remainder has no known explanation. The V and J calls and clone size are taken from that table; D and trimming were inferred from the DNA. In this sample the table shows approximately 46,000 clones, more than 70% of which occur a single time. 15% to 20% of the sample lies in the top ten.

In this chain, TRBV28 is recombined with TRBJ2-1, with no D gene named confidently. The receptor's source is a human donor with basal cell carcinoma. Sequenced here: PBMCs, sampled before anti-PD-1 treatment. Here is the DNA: TGTGCCAGCAGTCCAAGGGCGCTATACAATGAGCAGTTCTTC. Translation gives CASSPRALYNEQFF.